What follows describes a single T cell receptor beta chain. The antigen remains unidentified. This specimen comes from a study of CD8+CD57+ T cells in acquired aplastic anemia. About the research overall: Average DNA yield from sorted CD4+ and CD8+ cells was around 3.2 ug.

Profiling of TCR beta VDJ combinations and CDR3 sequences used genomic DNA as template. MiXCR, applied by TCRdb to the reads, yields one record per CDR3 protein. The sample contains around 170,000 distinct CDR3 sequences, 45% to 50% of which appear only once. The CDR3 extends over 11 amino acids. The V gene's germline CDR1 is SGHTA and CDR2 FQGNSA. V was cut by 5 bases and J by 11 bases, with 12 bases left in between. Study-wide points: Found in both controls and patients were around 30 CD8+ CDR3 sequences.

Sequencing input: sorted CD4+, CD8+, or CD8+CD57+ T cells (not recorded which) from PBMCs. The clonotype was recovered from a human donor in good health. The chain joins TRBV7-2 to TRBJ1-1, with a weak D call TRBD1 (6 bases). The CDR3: CASSQRGGAFF. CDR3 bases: TGTGCCAGCAGCCAAAGAGGGGGGGCTTTCTTT.